The subject of this entry is one T cell receptor (beta chain). V gave up 4 bases and J gave up 5 bases, with 14 bases separating them. The germline gives CDR1 SNHLY, CDR2 FYNNEI. The CDR3 sequence is 14 residues long. In the original processing: From reference gene primer amplification, estimates of nucleated cell counts were derived. Repertoires were generated with immunoSEQ multiplex PCR, while TCRdb's copy carries only in-frame clones and drops some. The V and J calls and clone size come from that table; D and trimming were worked out from the DNA. Of about 200,000 clones in the sample, more than 65% were seen once. This sample stems from a study of blood T cell repertoires in COVID-19. Study-level background: COVID-19 samples from acute and convalescent phases originated in the United States, Italy and Spain. The analysed material was cDNA or gDNA that came from T cells, B-cell-depleted T cells, or PBMCs.

The specimen was peripheral blood. V gene TRBV2 combines with J gene TRBJ2-5; a possible D gene is TRBD2 (6 bases). This TCR was recovered from a woman of 80 years or more with acute or convalescent COVID-19. The CDR3 DNA sequence: TGTGCCAGCAGTGCGAGGCGGGGAGAGGAGACCCAGTACTTC. Residues: CASSARRGEETQYF.